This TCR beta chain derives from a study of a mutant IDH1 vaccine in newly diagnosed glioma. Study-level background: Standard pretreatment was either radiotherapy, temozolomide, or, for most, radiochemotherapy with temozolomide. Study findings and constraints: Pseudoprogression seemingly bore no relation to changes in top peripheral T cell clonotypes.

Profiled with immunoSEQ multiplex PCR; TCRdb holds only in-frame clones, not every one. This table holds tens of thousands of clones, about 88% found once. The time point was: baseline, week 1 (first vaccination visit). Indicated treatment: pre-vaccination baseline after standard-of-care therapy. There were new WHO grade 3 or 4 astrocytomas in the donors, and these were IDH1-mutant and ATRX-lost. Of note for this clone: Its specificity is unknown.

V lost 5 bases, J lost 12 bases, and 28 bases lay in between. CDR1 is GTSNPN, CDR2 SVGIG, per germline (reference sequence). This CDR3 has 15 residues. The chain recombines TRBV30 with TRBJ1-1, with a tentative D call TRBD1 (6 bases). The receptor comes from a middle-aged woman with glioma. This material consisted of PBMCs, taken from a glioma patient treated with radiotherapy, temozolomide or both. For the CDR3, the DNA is TGTGCCTGGGCCCCTTGGACAGCCGTGGGGGGGAGGCCTTTCTTT. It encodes CAWAPWTAVGGRPFF.